The next 3 T cell receptor beta chains were all read from a single sample in a study of identical twins. TCRdb reanalysed the 5' RACE reads using MiXCR and keeps one entry per CDR3 protein. This sample has 230,000 or so distinct CDR3 sequences, with about 8.3% found just once. The sample was also linked to a second study, of yellow fever vaccine responses in identical twins.

Sequenced sample: CD8+ T cells sorted from blood. These TCRs come from a woman younger than 30 in good health.

The chain joins TRBV4-3 to TRBJ2-4, with D possibly called TRBD1 or TRBD2 (5 bases each). The CDR3 totals 17 residues. Germline V lookup: CDR1 LGHNA, CDR2 YSLEER. The germline V and J ends were trimmed by 0 bases and 0 bases, with 12 bases remaining between them. CDR3 sequence (DNA): TGCGCCAGCAGCCAAGATCGGGACCCCCTAGCCAAAAACATTCAGTACTTC. As protein: CASSQDRDPLAKNIQYF.

This clonotype was counted ten times or more. The chain links TRBV5-1 to TRBJ2-7; 8 bases agree with TRBD1. Germline-derived CDR1 and CDR2 are SGHRS and YFSETQ. The CDR3 extends over 14 amino acids. J was trimmed by 4 bases and V by 4 bases; bases with no gene match: 7. CDR3 loop: CASSPWTGKYEQYF. The CDR3 DNA sequence: TGCGCCAGCAGCCCCTGGACAGGGAAATACGAGCAGTACTTC.

V usage is TRBV12-3 or TRBV12-4 and J usage is TRBJ1-2; TRBD1 might be the D (5 bases). Trimming removed 4 bases from V and 4 bases from J, with 10 bases in between. The CDR3 spans 13 residues. The DNA for the CDR3 is TGTGCCAGCAGTTCAGCAGGGATCTATGGCTACACCTTC. Amino acid sequence: CASSSAGIYGYTF.